These 20 T cell receptor beta chains came from one sample sequenced in a study of blood T cells in healthy people across ages. Primers used in a second PCR of about 7 to 12 cycles were a sample-barcoded 5' primer and a J-beta primer mix. TCRdb ran MiXCR on the 5' RACE reads and lists one entry per CDR3 protein. Of about 800,000 distinct CDR3 sequences in the sample, about half are singletons; the top ten hold 15% to 20%. The sample comprised blood. These TCRs come from a man older than 75 in good health.

The chain uses TRBV29-1 and TRBJ2-4; either TRBD1 or TRBD2 may fit D (5 bases each). The better agreement between TRBJ2-7 and the DNA end casts doubt on the J call. CDR1 and CDR2 (germline): SQVTM, ANQGSEA. The CDR3 length is 14 residues. In DNA form, the CDR3 reads TGCAGCGTAGGAGTTCCGGGGCTAAGGGACGAGCAGTACTTC. Translating it yields CSVGVPGLRDEQYF.

The V and J genes are TRBV2 and TRBJ2-7; 10 bases fit TRBD1. CDR1 and CDR2 (germline): SNHLY, FYNNEI. This CDR3 has 15 amino acids. The trim removed 7 bases at V and 3 bases at J, leaving 9 bases unmatched. CDR3 protein: CASTQDRGNRYEQYF. DNA for the CDR3: TGTGCCAGCACTCAGGACAGGGGGAATCGCTACGAGCAGTACTTC.

This clonotype occurred a few times. The chain couples TRBV20-1 to TRBJ1-6, with 8 bases lining up with TRBD1. J was trimmed by 10 bases and V by 5 bases; bases with no gene match: 7. The CDR3 has 13 amino acids. Germline V lookup: CDR1 DFQATT, CDR2 SNEGSKA (reference sequence). The CDR3 DNA reads TGCAGTGCTGCGACAGGGGTTTACTCACCCCTCCACTTT. It codes for CSAATGVYSPLHF.

V is TRBV27 and J is TRBJ2-3; 7 bases agree with TRBD2. Germline V gene sequence: CDR1 MNHEY, CDR2 SMNVEV (reference sequence). J lost 7 bases, V lost 5 bases, and 12 bases had no gene match. The CDR3 loop spans 15 amino acids. The CDR3 DNA follows: TGTGCCAGCAGTGGGAGCGGGGCCGTAGTGAATACGCAGTATTTT. This encodes CASSGSGAVVNTQYF.

V and J are TRBV25-1 and TRBJ2-7; 11 bases align to TRBD2. V shed 0 bases and J 4 bases; nucleotides not matched to a gene: 5. This CDR3 contains 16 residues. Germline assignment: CDR1 MGHDK and CDR2 SYGVNS. CDR3 sequence reads: CASSEYLAGGVYEQYF. The CDR3 bases are TGTGCCAGCAGTGAATATTTAGCGGGGGGGGTGTACGAGCAGTACTTC.

Concerning this clonotype: A much larger clone differs by one base, so this may be a read error. The conserved closing phenylalanine or tryptophan is absent in this CDR3, likely reflecting a read error. The chain couples TRBV20-1 to TRBJ2-4, with D unresolved. Trimming took 3 bases from V and 6 from J, leaving 18 bases between them. Germline CDR1 DFQATT, CDR2 SNEGSKA (reference sequence). The CDR3 has 15 amino acids. CDR3 coding DNA: TGCAGTGCTAGCTTTCCCCCAGAGAGGACAAACATTCAGTACTTA. The encoded protein is CSASFPPERTNIQYL.

The chain links TRBV28 to TRBJ1-3; D call uncertain. V was shortened by 1 base and J by 0 bases, with 4 bases between the two germline ends. The CDR3 is made up of 14 amino acids. Per germline, CDR1 MDHEN and CDR2 SYDVKM. CDR3 DNA sequence: TGTGCCAGCAGTTTATTGAGCTCTGGAAACACCATATATTTT. This translates into CASSLLSSGNTIYF.

In regard to this clonotype: The junction departs from germline at one end; a sequencing error may be responsible. In DNA, the CDR3 is TGTGCTAGCAGCACACGCCCAGGGTTTGAGACCCAGTACTTC. Amino acid sequence: CASSTRPGFETQYF. The chain is built from TRBV7-7 and TRBJ2-5, with D perhaps matching TRBD1 (5 bases). The CDR3 is 14 amino acids. Germline CDR1 and CDR2: SSHAT and FNYEAQ (reference sequence).

This rearrangement joins TRBV5-1 to TRBJ2-3; D ambiguous. The V and J ends lost 5 bases and 3 bases respectively, with 13 bases between them. The germline gives CDR1 SGHRS, CDR2 YFSETQ. This CDR3 contains 14 residues. In nucleotides, the CDR3 is TGCGCCAGCAGTGGCGGCCGGCTGACAGATACGCAGTATTTT. Its protein is CASSGGRLTDTQYF. Supplemented by reference TRBV5-1 and TRBJ2-3, the full variable domain reads KAGVTQTPRYLIKTRGQQVTLSCSPISGHRSVSWYQQTPGQGLQFLFEYFSETQRNKGNFPGRFSGRQFSNSRSEMNVSTLELGDSALYLCASSGGRLTDTQYFGPGTRLTVL.

This clonotype was counted a few times. V gene TRBV20-1 combines with J gene TRBJ2-7; 7 bases fit TRBD1. J was trimmed by 3 bases and V by 6 bases; bases with no gene match: 5. The CDR3 spans 12 residues. The V gene's germline CDR1 is DFQATT and CDR2 SNEGSKA (reference sequence). The CDR3 region is CSATDRNYEQYF. DNA of the CDR3: TGCAGTGCAACGGACAGGAACTACGAGCAGTACTTC.

The V and J genes are TRBV2 and TRBJ1-5; TRBD1 might be the D (6 bases). Germline lookup yields CDR1 SNHLY and CDR2 FYNNEI. This CDR3 has 14 residues. The V end lost 6 bases, the J end lost 6 bases, and 15 bases lay between the germline ends. CDR3 in amino acids: CASRGGMGGQPQHF. CDR3 in DNA: TGTGCCAGCAGGGGGGGCATGGGCGGTCAGCCCCAGCATTTT.

This clonotype turned up a few times. The rearrangement uses TRBV20-1 and TRBJ2-1; possibly TRBD1 for D (5 bases). Germline V gives CDR1 DFQATT, CDR2 SNEGSKA (reference sequence). The V end was cut by 1 base, the J end by 9 bases, with 13 bases between. The CDR3 has 13 amino acids. This chain's CDR3 is CSARGVGASEQFF. CDR3 coding DNA: TGCAGTGCTAGAGGGGTAGGGGCTTCTGAGCAGTTCTTC.

This chain links TRBV28 with TRBJ2-5; the D call may be TRBD1 or TRBD2 (5 bases each). Germline V gene sequence: CDR1 MDHEN, CDR2 SYDVKM. V lost 4 bases to trimming and J lost 1 base, with 16 bases between them. The length of the CDR3 is 16 residues. The CDR3 DNA is TGTGCCAGCAGTTCCATTCGGGCCGGGGCCCAAGAGACCCAGTACTTC. Amino acid sequence: CASSSIRAGAQETQYF.

The gene calls are TRBV20-1 and TRBJ1-1; 7 bases line up with TRBD1. The V gene's germline CDR1 is DFQATT and CDR2 SNEGSKA (reference sequence). This CDR3 is built from 14 residues. V lost 0 bases and J lost 7; bases outside the gene matches: 8. The CDR3 sequence is CSAREVRGLGEAFF. The CDR3 nucleotides read TGCAGTGCTAGAGAGGTCAGGGGGTTGGGTGAAGCTTTCTTT.

V and J are TRBV2 and TRBJ2-2; D gene uncertain. The CDR3 sequence is 14 residues long. V shed 4 bases and J shed 3 bases, with 9 bases lying between them. Germline V gene lookup returns CDR1 SNHLY and CDR2 FYNNEI. The CDR3 loop is CASSGALDTGELFF. CDR3 nucleotide sequence: TGTGCCAGCAGTGGGGCGTTGGACACCGGGGAGCTGTTTTTT. The variable domain in full, completed from reference TRBV2 and TRBJ2-2, reads EPEVTQTPSHQVTQMGQEVILRCVPISNHLYFYWYRQILGQKVEFLVSFYNNEISEKSEIFDDQFSVERPDGSNFTLKIRSTKLEDSAMYFCASSGALDTGELFFGEGSRLTVL.

The table lists this clonotype with a few counts. The chain employs TRBV7-8 and TRBJ2-7, with D perhaps TRBD1 (5 bases). Trimming removed 2 bases at V and 3 bases at J, with 14 bases between. CDR3 length: 15 amino acids. The germline V gene has CDR1 SGHVS and CDR2 FQNEAQ. CDR3 in amino acids: CASSLIKGFGYEQYF. The CDR3 nucleotides are TGTGCCAGCAGCTTAATAAAGGGGTTTGGCTACGAGCAGTACTTC.

The J gene is TRBJ2-7, the V gene TRBV6-6; D may match TRBD1 or TRBD2 (7 bases each). The J call is uncertain, as TRBJ2-5 better fits the DNA end. Germline V gene sequence: CDR1 MNHNY, CDR2 SVGAGI (reference sequence). This CDR3 comprises 12 residues. DNA for the CDR3: TGTGCCAGCGCAGGGGGGGAAGAGACCCAGTACTTC. Its protein is CASAGGEETQYF.

This chain joins TRBV28 and TRBJ2-7; the D is unclear. Germline CDR1 and CDR2: MDHEN and SYDVKM. CDR3 length: 13 amino acids. Trimming stripped 7 bases from V and 4 bases from J, with 14 bases between. DNA of the CDR3: TGTGCCAGCACGGCCCAAGGCAGGTACGAGCAGTACTTC. It is translated as CASTAQGRYEQYF.

This sequence joins TRBV19 and TRBJ1-5, with no clear D. The V gene's germline CDR1 is LNHDA and CDR2 SQIVND (reference sequence). The CDR3 length is 15 residues. The germline V and J ends were trimmed by 1 base and 2 bases, with 9 bases remaining between them. CDR3 region: CASSIGGGGNQPQHF. The CDR3 bases are TGTGCCAGTAGTATAGGCGGAGGAGGCAATCAGCCCCAGCATTTT.

With regard to this clonotype: A much bigger clone sits one base away, suggesting this may be a read error. This CDR3 reads CSARDKGTSGMGTQFF. CDR3 DNA sequence: TGCAGTGCTAGAGATAAGGGGACTAGCGGGATGGGGACCCAGTTCTTC. This chain links TRBV20-1 with TRBJ2-1; 13 bases line up with TRBD2. This CDR3 is 16 amino acids long. V lost 0 bases and J lost 13; bases outside the gene matches: 12. Germline V gene sequence: CDR1 DFQATT, CDR2 SNEGSKA (reference sequence).